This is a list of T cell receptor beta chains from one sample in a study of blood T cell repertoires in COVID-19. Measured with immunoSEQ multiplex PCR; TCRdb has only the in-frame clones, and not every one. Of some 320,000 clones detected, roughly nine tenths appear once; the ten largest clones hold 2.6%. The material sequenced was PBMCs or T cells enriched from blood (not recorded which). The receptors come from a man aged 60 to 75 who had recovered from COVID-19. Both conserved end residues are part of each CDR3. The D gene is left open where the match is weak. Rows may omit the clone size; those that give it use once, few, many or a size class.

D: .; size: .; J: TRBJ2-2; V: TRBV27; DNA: TGTGCCAGCAGTTTAGAGTGGAACACCGGGGAGCTGTTTTTT; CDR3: CASSLEWNTGELFF
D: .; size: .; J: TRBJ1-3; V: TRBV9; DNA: TGTGCCAGCAGCGGAGACTCGATCCCCGGAAACACCATATATTTT; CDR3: CASSGDSIPGNTIYF
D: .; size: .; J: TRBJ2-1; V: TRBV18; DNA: TGTGCCAGCTCGACCGCGGCAGGGAATGAGCAGTTCTTC; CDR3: CASSTAAGNEQFF
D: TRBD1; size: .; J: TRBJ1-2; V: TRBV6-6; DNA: TGTGCCAGCAGGCAGACAGGGACGCGCTACACCTTC; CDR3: CASRQTGTRYTF
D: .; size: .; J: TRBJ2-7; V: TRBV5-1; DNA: TGCGCCAGCATGAACGACAGCACCTACGAGCAGTACTTC; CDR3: CASMNDSTYEQYF
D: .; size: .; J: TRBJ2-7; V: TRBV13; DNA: TGTGCCAGCAGCCGTTACGCGGCGGGGAGCTACGAGCAGTACTTC; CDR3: CASSRYAAGSYEQYF
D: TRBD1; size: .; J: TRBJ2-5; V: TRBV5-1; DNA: TGCGCCAGCAGCCACGGGGACAGGGGGCAAGAGACCCAGTACTTC; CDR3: CASSHGDRGQETQYF
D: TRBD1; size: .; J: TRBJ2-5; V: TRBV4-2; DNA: TGTGCCAGCAGCCAATACACCGGGACAGGGGCTGGGTACCAAGAGACCCAGTACTTC; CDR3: CASSQYTGTGAGYQETQYF
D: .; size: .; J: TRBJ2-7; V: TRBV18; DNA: TGTGCCAGCTCACCAGGCGAACTAGCAAGCGAGCAGTACTTC; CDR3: CASSPGELASEQYF
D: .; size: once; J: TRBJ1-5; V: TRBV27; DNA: TGTGCCAGCAGTTTATCGACGGGGGGGGGTCAGCCCCAGCATTTT; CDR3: CASSLSTGGGQPQHF
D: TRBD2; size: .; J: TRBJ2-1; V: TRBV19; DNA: TGTGCCAGTAGCCAACTCGGTGCGGGAGAGAATGAGCAGTTCTTC; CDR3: CASSQLGAGENEQFF
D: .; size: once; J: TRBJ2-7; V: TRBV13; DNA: TGTGCCAGCAGCTCGATGACAAAAACCTACGAGCAGTACTTC; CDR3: CASSSMTKTYEQYF
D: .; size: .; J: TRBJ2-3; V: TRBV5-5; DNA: TGTGCCAGCAGCCGATTCCCGGCAGGGATCCCAGATACGCAGTATTTT; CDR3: CASSRFPAGIPDTQYF
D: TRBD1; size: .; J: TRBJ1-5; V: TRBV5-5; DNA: TGTGCCAGCAGCGCCATAGGGACAGCTAGCAATCAGCCCCAGCATTTT; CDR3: CASSAIGTASNQPQHF
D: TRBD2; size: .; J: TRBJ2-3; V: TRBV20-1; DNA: TGCAGTGCTACTGAAAGCCAAACTAGCGGGGAGGTGTATTTT; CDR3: CSATESQTSGEVYF
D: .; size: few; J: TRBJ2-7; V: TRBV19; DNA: TGTGCCAGTAGTATCGCCAGGGTTGGCTACGAGCAGTACTTC; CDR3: CASSIARVGYEQYF
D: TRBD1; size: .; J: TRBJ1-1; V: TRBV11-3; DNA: TGTGCCAGCGCCAGAAGTGGTGACCCACGGGACAGCCGGTTGTCTGAAGCTTTCTTT; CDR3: CASARSGDPRDSRLSEAFF
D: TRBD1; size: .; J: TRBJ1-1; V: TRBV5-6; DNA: TGTGCCAGCAGCTCAGGGGGTGCTGAAGCTTTCTTT; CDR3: CASSSGGAEAFF
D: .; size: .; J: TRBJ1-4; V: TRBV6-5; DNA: TGTGCCAGCAGTTACTCACCAGGGTCGGGTGAAAAACTGTTTTTT; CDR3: CASSYSPGSGEKLFF
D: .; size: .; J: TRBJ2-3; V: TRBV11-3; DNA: TGTGCCAGCAGCCAGCGACGGGGCACAGATACGCAGTATTTT; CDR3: CASSQRRGTDTQYF
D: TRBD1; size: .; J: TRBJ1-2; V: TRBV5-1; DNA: TGCGCCAGCAGCTTGGCAGGGGGCGAAGATGGCTACACCTTC; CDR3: CASSLAGGEDGYTF
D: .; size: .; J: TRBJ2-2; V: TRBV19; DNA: TGTGCCAGTAGTATCTTACTTTCTGCGGTGAACACCGGGGAGCTGTTTTTT; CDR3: CASSILLSAVNTGELFF
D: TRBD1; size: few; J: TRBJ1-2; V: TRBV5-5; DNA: TGTGCCAGCAGCTTGGGACAGGGGGCGGGCTATGGCTACACCTTC; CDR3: CASSLGQGAGYGYTF
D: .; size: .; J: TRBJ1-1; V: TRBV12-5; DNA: TGTGCTAGTGGTTTTTCGGGTTACACTGAAGCTTTCTTT; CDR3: CASGFSGYTEAFF
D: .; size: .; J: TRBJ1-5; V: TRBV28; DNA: TGTGCCACAACAGGGACACTTAATCAGCCCCAGCATTTT; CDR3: CATTGTLNQPQHF
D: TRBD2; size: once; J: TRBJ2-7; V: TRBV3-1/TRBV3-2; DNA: TGTGCCAGCAGCCCCTGGACTAGCGGACCCTACGAGCAGTACTTC; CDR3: CASSPWTSGPYEQYF
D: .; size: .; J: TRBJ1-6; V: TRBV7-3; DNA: TGTGCCAGCAGCTTAAACCAGGGTCTCGGCTCACCCCTCCACTTT; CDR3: CASSLNQGLGSPLHF
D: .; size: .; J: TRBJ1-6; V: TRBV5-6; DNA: TGTGCCAGCAGCTTGGGGCAGGGAACCTCACCCCTCCACTTT; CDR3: CASSLGQGTSPLHF
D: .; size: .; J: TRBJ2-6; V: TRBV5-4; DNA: TGTGCCAGCAGCCCACCCGGTTCTGGGGCCAACGTCCTGACTTTC; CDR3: CASSPPGSGANVLTF
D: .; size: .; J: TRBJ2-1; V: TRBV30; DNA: TGTGCCTGGAGTGCCGGGACTGCTGGCAATGAGCAGTTCTTC; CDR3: CAWSAGTAGNEQFF
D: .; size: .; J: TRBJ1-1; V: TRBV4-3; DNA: TGCGCCAGCAGCCAAGATTACCGCCCAGGGCGGAACACTGAAGCTTTCTTT; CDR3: CASSQDYRPGRNTEAFF
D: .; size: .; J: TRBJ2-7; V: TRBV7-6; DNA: TGTGCCAGCAGCTTAGCGCTCGGACAGATGTACGAGCAGTACTTC; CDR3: CASSLALGQMYEQYF
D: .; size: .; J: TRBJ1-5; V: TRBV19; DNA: TGTGCCAGTAGTACCCCGGGGGTTTCTCAGCCCCAGCATTTT; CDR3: CASSTPGVSQPQHF
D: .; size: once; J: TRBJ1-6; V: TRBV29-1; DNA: TGCAGCGTAAAAGGAGGTCCGAATTCACCCCTCCACTTT; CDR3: CSVKGGPNSPLHF
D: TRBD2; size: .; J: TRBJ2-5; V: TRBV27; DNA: TGTGCCAGCAGTTCTGGACTAGGTCGAGAAGAGACCCAGTACTTC; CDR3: CASSSGLGREETQYF
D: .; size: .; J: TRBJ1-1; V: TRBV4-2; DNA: TGTGCCAGCAGCCATCAGAGGGCTGAAGCTTTCTTT; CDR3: CASSHQRAEAFF
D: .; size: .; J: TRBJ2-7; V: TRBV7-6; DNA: TGTGCCAGCAGCTTCCAGACTGGACATGAGGAGCAGTACTTC; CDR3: CASSFQTGHEEQYF
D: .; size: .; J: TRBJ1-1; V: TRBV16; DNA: TGTGCCAGCAGCCAAGGTTGGCAGAACACTGAAGCTTTCTTT; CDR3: CASSQGWQNTEAFF
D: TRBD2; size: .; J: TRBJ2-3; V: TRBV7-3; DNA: TGTGCCAGCAGCAAAAGCGGGAGAGGGGCAGATACGCAGTATTTT; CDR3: CASSKSGRGADTQYF
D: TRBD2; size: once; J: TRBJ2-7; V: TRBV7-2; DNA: TGTGCCAGCAGCTCCTACATCGGACGGCGGGGGAACGAGCAGTACTTC; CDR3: CASSSYIGRRGNEQYF
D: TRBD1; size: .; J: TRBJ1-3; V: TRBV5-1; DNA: TGCGCCAGCAGCTTGGAACAGGGGGCAGTTGGAAACACCATATATTTT; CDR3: CASSLEQGAVGNTIYF
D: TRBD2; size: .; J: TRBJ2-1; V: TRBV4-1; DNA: TGCGCCAGCAGCCAAGATCGGAGGCAGCGGGAAATCGATGAGCAGTTCTTC; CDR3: CASSQDRRQREIDEQFF
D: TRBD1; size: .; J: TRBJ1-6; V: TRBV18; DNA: TGTGCCAGCTCACCAGACAGGGGGGAGAATTCACCCCTCCACTTT; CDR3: CASSPDRGENSPLHF
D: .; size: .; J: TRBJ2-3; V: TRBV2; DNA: TGTGCCAGCAGTGCTAGAGGAGGATTATCCCGCACAGATACGCAGTATTTT; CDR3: CASSARGGLSRTDTQYF
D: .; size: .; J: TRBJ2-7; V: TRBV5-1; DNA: TGCGCCAGCAGCTTGGCGGCAGGCGAAACCTACGAGCAGTACTTC; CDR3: CASSLAAGETYEQYF
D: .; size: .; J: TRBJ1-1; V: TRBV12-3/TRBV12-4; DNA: TGTGCCAGCAGTTTATGGTTGCCTACGGAGGCTTTCTTT; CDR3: CASSLWLPTEAFF
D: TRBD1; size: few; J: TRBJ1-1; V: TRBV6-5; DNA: TGTGCCAGCAGTTACTCGGGGCAGGGGGGACCTTTCTTT; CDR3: CASSYSGQGGPFF
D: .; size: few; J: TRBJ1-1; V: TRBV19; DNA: TGTGCCAGTAGTATTTCCCCGGGGGGTGCCACTGAAGCTTTCTTT; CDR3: CASSISPGGATEAFF
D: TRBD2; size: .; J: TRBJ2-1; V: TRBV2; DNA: TGTGCCGGGACGCGGGAGTTTGAGCAGTTCTTC; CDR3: CAGTREFEQFF
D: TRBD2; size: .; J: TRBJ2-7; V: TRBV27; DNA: TGTGCCAGCAGTTCGGGGACTAGCGGAGGAGGCGAGCAGTACTTC; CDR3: CASSSGTSGGGEQYF
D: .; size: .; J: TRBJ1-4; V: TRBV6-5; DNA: TGTGCCAGCAGTTACTCGACTGGGACAAGTGGTGAAAAACTGTTTTTT; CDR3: CASSYSTGTSGEKLFF
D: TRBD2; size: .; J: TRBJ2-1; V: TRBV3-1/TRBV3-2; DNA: TGTGCCAGCAGCCAAGGGACTAGCCACAATGAGCAGTTCTTC; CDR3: CASSQGTSHNEQFF
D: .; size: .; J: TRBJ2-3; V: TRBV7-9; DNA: TGTGCCAGCAGCTTAAATACGGTGGATACGCAGTATTTT; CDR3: CASSLNTVDTQYF